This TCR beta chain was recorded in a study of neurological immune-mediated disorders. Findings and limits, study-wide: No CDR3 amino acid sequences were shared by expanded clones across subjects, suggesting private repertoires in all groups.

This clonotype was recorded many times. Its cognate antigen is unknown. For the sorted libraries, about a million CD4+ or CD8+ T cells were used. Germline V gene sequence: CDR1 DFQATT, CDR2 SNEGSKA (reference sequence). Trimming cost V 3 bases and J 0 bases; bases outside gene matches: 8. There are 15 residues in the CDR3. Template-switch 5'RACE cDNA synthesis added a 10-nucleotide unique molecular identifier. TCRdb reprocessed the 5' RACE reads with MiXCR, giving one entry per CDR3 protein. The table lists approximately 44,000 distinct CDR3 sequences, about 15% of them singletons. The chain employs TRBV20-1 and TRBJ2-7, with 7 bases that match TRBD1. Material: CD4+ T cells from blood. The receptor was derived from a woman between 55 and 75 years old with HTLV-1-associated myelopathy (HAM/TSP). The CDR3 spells CSARPGTASSYEQYF. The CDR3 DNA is TGCAGTGCTAGGCCCGGGACAGCGAGCTCCTACGAGCAGTACTTC.